The sequence of this TCR beta chain was determined in a study of spatial heterogeneity in lung cancer. Study-wide results and limits: Tumoral mutation counts were tracked by counts of expanded intratumoral alpha and beta TCRs.

Time point meaning: sample taken at primary tumor resection. There were roughly 72 donors, all of them untreated patients with early-stage non-small cell lung cancer. About this clonotype itself: The antigen remains undetermined.

TCRdb used MiXCR to reprocess the 5' RACE reads, holding one entry per CDR3 protein. The data contain about 27,000 distinct CDR3 sequences, roughly 6.9% of them singletons. The material was lung tumor tissue, obtained at surgery. This receptor was taken from a male donor with early-stage non-small cell lung cancer.

The CDR3 loop is CSGEGVRDTEAFF. The CDR3 DNA sequence: TGCAGCGGAGAGGGGGTCCGGGACACTGAAGCTTTCTTT. The V gene is TRBV29-1, the J gene TRBJ1-1; TRBD1 is a possible D gene (6 bases). CDR3 length: 13 residues. Looked up from germline, CDR1 is SQVTM and CDR2 is ANQGSEA. Trimming cost V 7 bases and J 3 bases, with 15 bases left between them.